A single TCR beta chain is shown here with its context. Clones were read by immunoSEQ multiplex PCR, and TCRdb kept only the in-frame ones, dropping some. The sample has roughly 41,000 clones, roughly 90% seen once. This sample was taken from a study of a mutant IDH1 vaccine in newly diagnosed glioma. Background on the study: Sex distribution of treated patients was about 62% male and roughly 40% female; mean age was around 40 years. Therapy received beforehand was radiotherapy, temozolomide, or both, with most patients given both.

This sample's time point: baseline, week 1 (first vaccination visit). Treatment reported: pre-vaccination baseline after standard-of-care therapy. Donor tumors were new WHO grade 3 or 4 IDH1-mutant, ATRX-lost astrocytomas. The germline V gene has CDR1 SNHLY and CDR2 FYNNEI. Trimming left V 6 bases short and J 0 bases short, with 11 bases between. The CDR3 spans 14 residues. This specimen was PBMCs, taken from a glioma patient treated with radiotherapy, temozolomide or both. The sequence came from a young man with glioma. V usage is TRBV2 and J usage is TRBJ1-1; D gene ambiguous. This CDR3 is CASRVGSMNTEAFF. CDR3 sequence (DNA): TGTGCCAGCAGGGTAGGGTCAATGAACACTGAAGCTTTCTTT.